This TCR beta chain comes out of a study of blood T cell repertoires in COVID-19. As for the study in general: Spain, Italy and the United States supplied samples that represented acute and convalescent COVID-19. PBMCs, B-cell-depleted T cells, or T cells provided the cDNA or gDNA that made up the material.

This CDR3 spans 18 amino acids. Under the authors' procedure: From reference gene primer amplification, estimates of nucleated cell counts were derived. Clones were read by immunoSEQ multiplex PCR, and TCRdb kept only the in-frame ones, dropping some. The V and J calls and clone size were taken over from that table, and D and trimming were inferred from the DNA. This sample has a few hundred thousand clones; 80% to 90% occur once, and the top ten carry about 2.2%. This chain uses TRBV21-1 with TRBJ2-7; TRBD1, the table's D call, lacks a check against the DNA. TRBV21-1 is a listed pseudogene. The specimen was peripheral blood. This sequence originates from a man aged 30 to 39 who had recovered from COVID-19. The CDR3: CASSNSPRPREHSYEQYF. The CDR3 bases are TGTGCCAGCAGCAATTCCCCCCGTCCTCGTGAACATTCCTACGAGCAGTACTTC.